Presented here are 23 T cell receptor beta chains from one specimen sequenced in a study of blood T cell repertoires in COVID-19. The table came from immunoSEQ multiplex PCR; TCRdb's copy has only in-frame clones and leaves some out. The sample holds about 260,000 clones, approximately 89% seen once. Sequencing used peripheral blood. These receptors were taken from a woman between 50 and 59 years old with acute or convalescent COVID-19.

The chain couples TRBV19 to TRBJ1-4; TRBD1 agrees at 7 bases. The CDR3 runs to 15 residues. The germline CDR1 and CDR2 sequences are LNHDA and SQIVND (reference sequence). V was clipped by 6 bases and J by 7 bases; unmatched bases: 11. The CDR3 here is CASSSSEGAGEKLFF. In DNA, the CDR3 is TGTGCCAGTAGCTCCAGTGAGGGGGCGGGTGAAAAACTGTTTTTT.

The rearrangement joins TRBV9 to TRBJ2-7; 12 bases match TRBD2. V lost 3 bases, J lost 4 bases, and 2 bases stayed unmatched. Germline values: CDR1 SGDLS, CDR2 YYNGEE. The CDR3 length is 14 residues. CDR3 sequence: CASSAGLAGYEQYF. DNA of the CDR3: TGTGCCAGCAGCGCCGGACTAGCGGGGTACGAGCAGTACTTC.

The chain employs TRBV28 and TRBJ2-1, with 8 bases lining up with TRBD1. V was clipped by 6 bases and J by 1 base; unmatched bases: 11. The CDR3 spans 17 residues. The germline V gene has CDR1 MDHEN and CDR2 SYDVKM. The CDR3, as DNA: TGTGCCAGCAGAAGTTTAGGGACAGGTGAATCCTACAATGAGCAGTTCTTC. Its protein product is CASRSLGTGESYNEQFF.

The chain employs TRBV4-3 and TRBJ1-6; a weak D match, TRBD1 (6 bases). V dropped 5 bases and J dropped 2 bases, with 13 bases sitting between them. CDR1 and CDR2 (germline): LGHNA, YSLEER. The CDR3 has 16 amino acids. The CDR3 region is CASSTGGGPYNSPLHF. The CDR3 DNA reads as TGCGCCAGCAGCACGGGCGGGGGGCCCTATAATTCACCCCTCCACTTT.

This clone has just one count. The chain couples TRBV18 to TRBJ2-1; TRBD2 aligns across 7 bases. The CDR3 is made up of 15 amino acids. From germline, CDR1 is KGHSH and CDR2 LQKENI. The junction had 6 bases not matched to a gene; V was cut back by 2 bases and J by 5 bases. The CDR3 bases are TGTGCCAGCTCACCAACAGCGGGAAATCACAATGAGCAGTTCTTC. It is translated as CASSPTAGNHNEQFF. Combining the CDR3 with reference TRBV18 and TRBJ2-1 gives the whole variable domain NAGVMQNPRHLVRRRGQEARLRCSPMKGHSHVYWYRQLPEEGLKFMVYLQKENIIDESGMPKERFSAEFPKEGPSILRIQQVVRGDSAAYFCASSPTAGNHNEQFFGPGTRLTVL.

The rearrangement uses TRBV30 and TRBJ1-4, with 10 nucleotides matching TRBD1. The V gene end was trimmed by 4 bases and the J gene end by 7 bases; junction bases not matched to a gene: 3. Germline values: CDR1 GTSNPN, CDR2 SVGIG (reference sequence). The CDR3 has 13 residues. CDR3 nucleotide sequence: TGTGCCTGGACGACAGGGGGCAGTGAAAAACTGTTTTTT. This sequence encodes CAWTTGGSEKLFF.

The V and J genes are TRBV7-2 and TRBJ1-6, with 8 positions matching TRBD1. With 6 bases clipped from V and 0 bases from J, the junction kept 4 bases outside the gene matches. Per germline, CDR1 SGHTA and CDR2 FQGNSA. The CDR3 has 16 residues. In DNA, the CDR3 is TGTGCCAGCAGTCCAACAGGGGGCTCCTATAATTCACCCCTCCACTTT. Its protein is CASSPTGGSYNSPLHF.

This chain links TRBV15 with TRBJ1-1; the match to TRBD1 covers 7 bases. Germline loops: CDR1 LNHNV, CDR2 YYDKDF (reference sequence). This CDR3 is 15 amino acids long. V dropped 6 bases and J dropped 4; count of bases not matched to a gene: 11. CDR3 sequence (DNA): TGTGCCACCAGTGACCCGGGACAGAGCGGCACTGAAGCTTTCTTT. It translates to CATSDPGQSGTEAFF.

V usage is TRBV27 and J usage is TRBJ2-1; the match to TRBD2 covers 7 bases. The CDR3 runs 14 residues. Trimming at V came to 5 bases and at J to 12 bases, leaving 13 bases not matched to a gene. The germline V gene encodes CDR1 MNHEY and CDR2 SMNVEV (reference sequence). The CDR3 loop reads CASSTPRLASRQFF. In DNA, the CDR3 is TGTGCCAGCAGTACCCCCCGACTAGCCTCAAGGCAGTTCTTC.

The J gene is TRBJ2-1, the V gene TRBV7-8; TRBD1 matches 9 bases. This CDR3 has 18 amino acids. CDR1 is SGHVS and CDR2 is FQNEAQ in the germline V gene. J lost 3 bases, V lost 5 bases, and 14 bases had no gene match. CDR3 sequence (DNA): TGTGCCAGCAGCGGGAGGGACAGGGACTACTCCCTCTACAATGAGCAGTTCTTC. Translating gives CASSGRDRDYSLYNEQFF.

Note on this clone: The same CDR3 arises from other DNA sequences in this sample as well. This chain connects TRBV28 to TRBJ1-5; D remains unclear. V shed 2 bases and J shed 7 bases, with 3 bases lying between them. Germline CDR1 and CDR2: MDHEN and SYDVKM. The CDR3 spans 11 residues. CDR3 in DNA: TGTGCCAGCAGTTTACGGCAGCCCCAGCATTTT. It encodes CASSLRQPQHF.

This chain links TRBV7-3 with TRBJ2-2, with D perhaps matching TRBD2 (5 bases). CDR1 SGHTA and CDR2 FQGTGA come from the germline V gene. CDR3 length: 15 residues. V gave up 2 bases and J gave up 3 bases, with 10 bases separating them. The CDR3 DNA reads as TGTGCCAGCAGCTTAGCGGGCAAATACACCGGGGAGCTGTTTTTT. It encodes CASSLAGKYTGELFF.

J is TRBJ2-1 and V is TRBV5-1, with D possibly matching TRBD2 (5 bases). The CDR3 has 15 amino acids. Germline lookup yields CDR1 SGHRS and CDR2 YFSETQ. V dropped 3 bases and J dropped 10 bases, with 20 bases sitting between them. CDR3 in amino acids: CASSSASLSSLEQFF. CDR3 nucleotides: TGCGCCAGCAGCTCGGCTAGCTTGTCATCCTTAGAGCAGTTCTTC.

The chain links TRBV6-5 to TRBJ1-2; 11 bases are a match to TRBD1. The V gene end was trimmed by 4 bases and the J gene end by 6 bases; junction bases not matched to a gene: 7. This CDR3 has 15 residues. Looked up from germline, CDR1 is MNHEY and CDR2 is SVGAGI. The CDR3 region is CASSSRDRGDHGYTF. In nucleotides, the CDR3 is TGTGCCAGCAGTTCCCGGGACAGGGGGGATCATGGCTACACCTTC.

The rearrangement uses TRBV6-5 and TRBJ2-2; 11 positions match TRBD1. The junction had 0 bases not matched to a gene; V was cut back by 2 bases and J by 4 bases. CDR3 size: 15 residues. Germline values: CDR1 MNHEY, CDR2 SVGAGI. This chain's CDR3 is CASSYGTGGTGELFF. The CDR3 DNA follows: TGTGCCAGCAGTTACGGGACAGGGGGCACCGGGGAGCTGTTTTTT.

The J gene is TRBJ2-7, the V gene TRBV28; 9 bases align to TRBD2. Germline V gene lookup returns CDR1 MDHEN and CDR2 SYDVKM. After removal of 7 bases from V and 4 bases from J, the junction contained 14 bases not matched to a gene. The CDR3 contains 16 residues. The CDR3 protein is CASMVVAGDHGYEQYF. CDR3 bases: TGTGCCAGCATGGTGGTAGCGGGAGATCATGGTTACGAGCAGTACTTC.

The chain links TRBV2 to TRBJ2-1, with 8 bases lining up with TRBD1. The CDR3 runs 17 residues. J lost 8 bases, V lost 4 bases, and 16 bases had no gene match. Per germline, CDR1 SNHLY and CDR2 FYNNEI. The CDR3 here is CASSVSVGQGALDEQFF. As DNA, the CDR3 is TGTGCCAGCAGTGTGTCTGTGGGGCAGGGGGCCCTGGATGAGCAGTTCTTC. Filled out from reference TRBV2 and TRBJ2-1, the complete variable domain reads EPEVTQTPSHQVTQMGQEVILRCVPISNHLYFYWYRQILGQKVEFLVSFYNNEISEKSEIFDDQFSVERPDGSNFTLKIRSTKLEDSAMYFCASSVSVGQGALDEQFFGPGTRLTVL.

The chain carries TRBV9 and TRBJ1-2, with 9 bases fitting TRBD1. CDR1 and CDR2 (germline): SGDLS, YYNGEE. The CDR3 runs 16 residues. After removal of 0 bases from V and 2 bases from J, the junction contained 5 bases not matched to a gene. The DNA of the CDR3 is TGTGCCAGCAGCGTAGGGGGACAGGGATTAAACTATGGCTACACCTTC. It codes for CASSVGGQGLNYGYTF. Using reference TRBV9 and TRBJ1-2 for the parts outside the CDR3, the full variable domain is DSGVTQTPKHLITATGQRVTLRCSPRSGDLSVYWYQQSLDQGLQFLIQYYNGEERAKGNILERFSAQQFPDLHSELNLSSLELGDSALYFCASSVGGQGLNYGYTFGSGTRLTVV.

The rearrangement joins TRBV5-8 to TRBJ1-5, with 7 bases matching TRBD1. The ends lost 5 bases at V and 0 bases at J; junction bases unmatched: 11. CDR1 is SGHTS, CDR2 YDEGEE, per germline. There are 17 residues in the CDR3. The CDR3 DNA reads as TGTGCCAGCAGTTCAGGGGACAGCTCCTATAGCAATCAGCCCCAGCATTTT. It specifies CASSSGDSSYSNQPQHF.

This sequence joins TRBV2 and TRBJ1-5, with D tentatively TRBD1 (6 bases). The germline V and J ends were trimmed by 2 bases and 1 base, with 9 bases remaining between them. The CDR3 covers 15 residues. Germline lookup yields CDR1 SNHLY and CDR2 FYNNEI. In DNA, the CDR3 is TGTGCCAGCAGTGAAACAGGGTACAGCAATCAGCCCCAGCATTTT. It translates to CASSETGYSNQPQHF.

The chain links TRBV6-6 to TRBJ1-2; 7 bases align to TRBD1. This CDR3 comprises 15 residues. The germline CDR1 and CDR2 sequences are MNHNY and SVGAGI (reference sequence). The J segment lost 1 base and the V segment lost 0 bases, leaving 2 bases of the junction unmatched. CDR3 coding DNA: TGTGCCAGCAGTTACTCGGGACAGCTTAACTATGGCTACACCTTC. As protein: CASSYSGQLNYGYTF.

The V call is TRBV6-6, the J call TRBJ2-3; a weak D match, TRBD2 (5 bases). The germline CDR1 and CDR2 sequences are MNHNY and SVGAGI (reference sequence). This CDR3 region has 11 residues. Trimming stripped 9 bases from V and 3 bases from J, with 7 bases between. The CDR3 DNA sequence: TGTGCCAGTACGGGGACAGATACGCAGTATTTT. Its translation: CASTGTDTQYF.

The chain employs TRBV7-2 and TRBJ2-1; no definite D call. In germline, CDR1 is SGHTA, CDR2 FQGNSA. The V end was cut by 1 base, the J end by 4 bases, with 2 bases between. The CDR3 is 12 amino acids. The DNA of the CDR3 is TGTGCCAGCAGCTTAGTATACAATGAGCAGTTCTTC. This encodes CASSLVYNEQFF.